The present entry profiles one T cell receptor (beta chain) with its context. Its matching antigen is unknown. The source of the sample is a study of radiotherapy plus CTLA-4 blockade in lung cancer. Sequencing used immunoSEQ multiplex PCR; TCRdb keeps in-frame clones, though not all of them. Altogether approximately 100,000 clones are present, approximately 78% being singletons, with the ten largest covering approximately 3.4%. Notes on the study in general: In blood, tumor-derived TCR clones expanded after radiotherapy plus ipilimumab. Response was reportedly best predicted by early blood T cell clone dynamics, with interferon-beta.

With 6 bases clipped from V and 8 bases from J, the junction kept 6 bases outside the gene matches. The CDR3 totals 14 residues. Germline values: CDR1 MDHEN, CDR2 SYDVKM. The chain carries TRBV28 and TRBJ1-4, with TRBD1 identical over 10 bases. The source was peripheral blood, collected from a patient treated with radiotherapy plus ipilimumab. The origin of this receptor is a human donor with non-small cell lung cancer who had a partial response to radiotherapy plus ipilimumab. CDR3 loop: CASRTTGGQEKLFF. CDR3 sequence (DNA): TGTGCCAGCAGGACGACAGGGGGCCAAGAAAAACTGTTTTTT.